The rows below give T cell receptor beta chains drawn from one sample of a study of blood T cell repertoires in COVID-19. Using immunoSEQ multiplex PCR, the repertoire was profiled, and TCRdb retains in-frame clones only, with some absent. The sample includes fewer than 200,000 clones, about 83% of them seen just once. The specimen was PBMCs or T cells enriched from blood (not recorded which). Receptor source: a woman in her 30s who had been exposed to COVID-19. Both conserved end residues are part of each CDR3. The order of the fields is D gene, clone size, V gene, J gene, CDR3 DNA, CDR3 protein. D genes are given only for firm matches. Not all rows give a size; the values are once, few, many and, for expanded clones, a class.

TRBD1,-,TRBV7-6,TRBJ1-1,TGTGCCAGCAGCGCTGGGACAGGGGGTAACACTGAAGCTTTCTTT,CASSAGTGGNTEAFF
-,-,TRBV18,TRBJ2-1,TGTGCCAGCTCACCACCGTGGAAGACAGTCTACAATGAGCAGTTCTTC,CASSPPWKTVYNEQFF
-,-,TRBV4-1,TRBJ1-2,TGCGCCAGCAGCCAAGGGGGCACAGGGTACGGCTATGGCTACACCTTC,CASSQGGTGYGYGYTF
-,-,TRBV5-5,TRBJ1-1,TGTGCCAGCAGCTTGGCCGGGGGGGCAGAAGCTTTCTTT,CASSLAGGAEAFF
TRBD1,-,TRBV19,TRBJ1-5,TGTGCCAGTAGTCTTCGGACAGGGTATAGCAATCAGCCCCAGCATTTT,CASSLRTGYSNQPQHF
-,-,TRBV5-4,TRBJ1-3,TGTGCCAGCACCCTTTCAGGCACCATATATTTT,CASTLSGTIYF
-,-,TRBV27,TRBJ1-5,TGTGCCAGCAGTTTATCCAGGGGTAGCAATCAGCCCCAGCATTTT,CASSLSRGSNQPQHF
TRBD1,-,TRBV27,TRBJ1-4,TGTGCCAGCAGTACACGCGCCCAGGGGGCAGGGGAAAAACTGTTTTTT,CASSTRAQGAGEKLFF
-,-,TRBV4-3,TRBJ1-6,TGCGCCAGCAGCCAGGCGGAAAGCTCCTATAATTCACCCCTCCACTTT,CASSQAESSYNSPLHF
TRBD1,-,TRBV2,TRBJ1-2,TGTGCCAGCAGGCGCCCGGGACAGGCGCTCTATGGCTACACCTTC,CASRRPGQALYGYTF
-,-,TRBV3-1/TRBV3-2,TRBJ1-1,TGTGCCAGCAGCACGACAGCGCTGAACACTGAAGCTTTCTTT,CASSTTALNTEAFF
TRBD1,-,TRBV19,TRBJ2-6,TGTGCCAGTAGTATCGTCGTGTGGGACAGATACTCTGGGGCCAACGTCCTGACTTTC,CASSIVVWDRYSGANVLTF
-,-,TRBV9,TRBJ2-6,TGTGCCAGCAGCGTTGGGACAGGGGCCAACGTCCTGACTTTC,CASSVGTGANVLTF
TRBD2,-,TRBV19,TRBJ2-2,TGTGCCAGTAGTGTACCTAGCGGGGGAACTCCCGGGGAGCTGTTTTTT,CASSVPSGGTPGELFF
TRBD1,-,TRBV29-1,TRBJ1-5,TGCAGCGTCGGACAGGTCAATCAGCCCCAGCATTTT,CSVGQVNQPQHF
-,-,TRBV6-5,TRBJ1-1,TGTGCCAGCAGCTACGGAGGGATCACTGAAGCTTTCTTT,CASSYGGITEAFF
-,-,TRBV7-9,TRBJ1-1,TGTGCCAGTTCCTCACAACCGGGGGGTTACACTGAAGCTTTCTTT,CASSSQPGGYTEAFF
TRBD2,-,TRBV5-4,TRBJ2-3,TGTGCCAGCCAAGGTAGCGGGGGGGCCACAGATACGCAGTATTTT,CASQGSGGATDTQYF
-,-,TRBV5-4,TRBJ2-7,TGTGCCAGCAGCCTCAAACGGGGGGCCCTGGGAGGGGAGCAGTACTTC,CASSLKRGALGGEQYF
-,-,TRBV19,TRBJ2-5,TGTGCCAGTGGTTATAGGGGGACCAAAGAGACCCAGTACTTC,CASGYRGTKETQYF
-,-,TRBV18,TRBJ1-1,TGTGCCAGCTCACCGGGCAGGGACACTGAAGCTTTCTTT,CASSPGRDTEAFF
TRBD1,-,TRBV19,TRBJ2-2,TGTGCCAGTAGTGTGACAGGGATCGGCACCGGGGAGCTGTTTTTT,CASSVTGIGTGELFF
TRBD1,-,TRBV6-2/TRBV6-3,TRBJ1-4,TGTGCCAGCAGTTCGACAGGGGGGACTCAAAAACTGTTTTTT,CASSSTGGTQKLFF
-,-,TRBV27,TRBJ1-3,TGTGCCAGCAGTCCACTAGGGAGCTCTGGAAACACCATATATTTT,CASSPLGSSGNTIYF
-,-,TRBV3-1/TRBV3-2,TRBJ2-5,TGTGCCAGCAGCCAAGTCCAGGGGGGCGAGACCGGGAAGACCCAGTACTTC,CASSQVQGGETGKTQYF
-,many,TRBV9,TRBJ1-1,TGTGCCAGCACCGGGAGGTCGGGCACTGAAGCTTTCTTT,CASTGRSGTEAFF
-,-,TRBV19,TRBJ2-1,TGTGCCAGTAGTATAAGAGCGACGGGATCAAACAATGAGCAGTTCTTC,CASSIRATGSNNEQFF
TRBD2,-,TRBV7-2,TRBJ2-3,TGTGCCAGCAGCTTAATGTTGAGGGGTGCGGGGGCAGATACGCAGTATTTT,CASSLMLRGAGADTQYF
-,many,TRBV5-1,TRBJ1-2,TGCGCCAGCAGTTCAGATACAGGCACGGACGGCTACACCTTC,CASSSDTGTDGYTF
TRBD2,-,TRBV4-3,TRBJ2-1,TGCGCCAGCAGCCGGACTAGCGGGGGGGCCTACAATGAGCAGTTCTTC,CASSRTSGGAYNEQFF
TRBD1,-,TRBV5-6,TRBJ2-1,TGTGCCAGCAGCTTGCGGGACAGGGGGTACAATGAGCAGTTCTTC,CASSLRDRGYNEQFF
-,once,TRBV7-8,TRBJ1-5,TGTGCCAGCAGCTTAGCATCCGAGCAGCCCCAGCATTTT,CASSLASEQPQHF
TRBD2,-,TRBV6-2/TRBV6-3,TRBJ2-1,TGTGCCAGCAGCCAAGGACTAGCTGATGAGCAGTTCTTC,CASSQGLADEQFF
-,-,TRBV5-1,TRBJ1-1,TGCGCCAGCAGCTTGGTTCGGAACACTGAAGCTTTCTTT,CASSLVRNTEAFF
TRBD1,-,TRBV18,TRBJ1-2,TGTGCCAGCTTACCCACGACAGGGGTAACCTGGGGCTACACCTTC,CASLPTTGVTWGYTF